This T cell receptor (beta chain) was identified in a study of cytomegalovirus exposure and HLA in healthy donors. For the study at large: Among the approximately 420 donors who were genotyped, approximately 84% fell in the genetic ancestry cluster that is associated with self-reported Caucasian donors. Overall study findings and caveats: Most observed TCR sequences were rare, whereas some public TCRs were detected in many donors. A later analysis associated roughly 15,000 TCR beta sequences with HLA alleles at a 0.05 false discovery rate.

Germline values: CDR1 SNHLY, CDR2 FYNNEI. J gave up 4 bases and V 3 bases, and 16 bases lay outside the gene matches. This CDR3 contains 18 residues. This PCR relied on a set of 60 Vbeta primers and 13 Jbeta primers. Libraries were prepared by immunoSEQ multiplex PCR; TCRdb keeps only in-frame clonotypes and omits some of them. The data show approximately 170,000 clones, around 81% seen once. Of note for this clone: No antigen is known for it.

Nominal health characterized the donors when sampled, though unrecorded immune exposures were likely. This TCR came from a woman between 40 and 55 years old in good health and CMV-seronegative. The chain joins TRBV2 to TRBJ2-3; 7 bases align to TRBD2. The sample was PBMCs. CDR3 protein: CASSEEGASGNPPDTQYF. DNA for the CDR3: TGTGCCAGCAGTGAGGAAGGGGCGAGCGGGAATCCGCCAGATACGCAGTATTTT.